Listed below are T cell receptor beta chains from one sample, sequenced in a study of cytomegalovirus exposure and HLA in healthy donors. This table comes from immunoSEQ multiplex PCR, and its TCRdb copy is limited to in-frame clones, with some not included. The repertoire holds around 210,000 clones, with roughly 81% as singletons. The specimen sequenced was PBMCs. The source is a girl under 10 years old in good health and CMV-seronegative. Both conserved end residues are part of each CDR3. Fields, in order: D gene, clone size, V gene, J gene, CDR3 protein, CDR3 DNA. D genes are given only for firm matches. The size of a clone is reported for some rows only, either as once, few or many, or as a class for expanded clones.

NA,few,TRBV5-6,TRBJ1-2,CASSPGQGGGYTF,TGTGCCAGCAGTCCAGGTCAGGGCGGAGGCTACACCTTC
TRBD1,NA,TRBV7-3,TRBJ2-2,CASSLMGQGTGELFF,TGTGCCAGCAGCTTAATGGGACAGGGGACCGGGGAGCTGTTTTTT
NA,NA,TRBV12-1,TRBJ1-1,CASSPQDSTEAFF,TGTGCCAGCAGCCCGCAGGACAGCACTGAAGCTTTCTTT
NA,once,TRBV5-1,TRBJ2-1,CASSSDRGARYNEQFF,TGCGCCAGCTCATCAGACCGGGGGGCTCGGTACAATGAGCAGTTCTTC
NA,NA,TRBV28,TRBJ2-3,CASSLARTQYF,TGTGCCAGCAGTTTAGCTAGGACGCAGTATTTT
NA,NA,TRBV6-1,TRBJ2-3,CASRLQGPTDTQYF,TGTGCCAGCAGACTCCAGGGTCCCACAGATACGCAGTATTTT
NA,few,TRBV4-2,TRBJ1-2,CASSRPGVDYGYTF,TGTGCCAGCAGCCGCCCGGGGGTGGACTATGGCTACACCTTC
TRBD1,NA,TRBV19,TRBJ1-2,CASSSDRIGGYTF,TGTGCCAGTAGCTCGGACAGGATTGGTGGCTACACCTTC
NA,NA,TRBV25-1,TRBJ2-1,CASSKRAVSSYNEQFF,TGTGCCAGCAGCAAGAGAGCGGTCTCCTCCTACAATGAGCAGTTCTTC
NA,NA,TRBV9,TRBJ1-2,CASSAGNYGYTF,TGTGCCAGCAGCGCAGGGAACTATGGCTACACCTTC
TRBD2,NA,TRBV11-2,TRBJ2-3,CASSLGAGVQDTQYF,TGTGCCAGCAGCTTAGGGGCGGGAGTGCAAGATACGCAGTATTTT
NA,NA,TRBV30,TRBJ1-4,CAWSREGEKLFF,TGTGCCTGGAGCAGGGAGGGAGAAAAACTGTTTTTT
NA,NA,TRBV19,TRBJ1-2,CATSGPIIYGYTF,TGTGCCACGAGTGGGCCAATAATTTATGGCTACACCTTC
TRBD1,NA,TRBV27,TRBJ1-2,CASSLRGPNYGYTF,TGTGCCAGCAGTCTTAGGGGGCCCAACTATGGCTACACCTTC
TRBD2,NA,TRBV10-1,TRBJ2-1,CASSETSGSYEQFF,TGCGCCAGCAGTGAAACTAGCGGGAGCTATGAGCAGTTCTTC
NA,NA,TRBV30,TRBJ1-3,CAWRGGIAGNTIYF,TGTGCCTGGAGGGGGGGTATCGCTGGAAACACCATATATTTT
TRBD2,NA,TRBV5-1,TRBJ2-3,CASSARSGGTDTQYF,TGCGCCAGCAGCGCTCGTAGCGGGGGCACAGATACGCAGTATTTT
NA,NA,TRBV15,TRBJ1-2,CATSRLGGVGYTF,TGTGCCACCAGCAGATTAGGAGGGGTAGGCTACACCTTC
TRBD2,NA,TRBV7-8,TRBJ2-1,CASSYSGGPYNEQFF,TGTGCCAGCAGTTATAGCGGGGGGCCGTACAATGAGCAGTTCTTC
NA,NA,TRBV5-6,TRBJ2-7,CASSPLGQGHEQYF,TGTGCCAGCAGCCCTCTCGGTCAGGGGCACGAGCAGTACTTC